The 6 T cell receptor beta chains given below trace back to one sample, sequenced in a study of patients and donors after allogeneic stem cell transplantation. MiXCR, applied by TCRdb to the RT-PCR reads, yields one record per CDR3 protein. The table has about 15,000 distinct CDR3 sequences, approximately 25% seen once. Material: blood, either unsorted or a sorted T cell fraction (not recorded which). All receptors derive from a human donor who was either an allogeneic HSCT recipient or a stem cell or donor lymphocyte infusion donor (not recorded which). It is not recorded whose cells these are; they may come from a transplant donor.

J is TRBJ1-5 and V is TRBV7-9; D unclear. CDR3 length: 15 amino acids. V dropped 1 base and J dropped 1 base, with 8 bases sitting between them. Germline-derived CDR1 and CDR2 are SEHNR and FQNEAQ (reference sequence). DNA of the CDR3: TGTGCCAGCAGCTTAGGGAGGGCAAGCAATCAGCCCCAGCATTTT. It encodes CASSLGRASNQPQHF.

This clonotype occurred a few times. The J gene is TRBJ1-1, the V gene TRBV12-3 or TRBV12-4; TRBD1 matches at 7 bases. The CDR3 consists of 15 residues. The ends lost 4 bases at V and 0 bases at J; junction bases unmatched: 5. CDR3 nucleotide sequence: TGTGCCAGCAGTTCCGGGACAGTCCTGAACACTGAAGCTTTCTTT. This gives the protein CASSSGTVLNTEAFF.

This clonotype has only a few counts. The rearrangement links TRBV5-1 to TRBJ2-1; D remains ambiguous. Between the trimmed V and J ends, which lost 4 bases and 9 bases, there was a span of 23 bases. Germline CDR1 SGHRS, CDR2 YFSETQ. The CDR3 is 16 amino acids. The CDR3 spells CASSPGRQDPHVEQFF. The CDR3 coding sequence is TGCGCCAGCAGCCCTGGAAGGCAGGACCCTCATGTTGAGCAGTTCTTC. The full variable domain, rest sourced from reference TRBV5-1 and TRBJ2-1, is KAGVTQTPRYLIKTRGQQVTLSCSPISGHRSVSWYQQTPGQGLQFLFEYFSETQRNKGNFPGRFSGRQFSNSRSEMNVSTLELGDSALYLCASSPGRQDPHVEQFFGPGTRLTVL.

The chain couples TRBV10-3 to TRBJ2-2; the D is unclear. The CDR3 runs to 15 residues. V lost 3 bases and J lost 0, with 8 bases in between. In germline, CDR1 is ENHRY, CDR2 SYGVKD. The CDR3 nucleotides read TGTGCCATCAGTGACCAGCGCGCGAACACCGGGGAGCTGTTTTTT. Encoded protein: CAISDQRANTGELFF.

V gene TRBV20-1 combines with J gene TRBJ2-2; TRBD2 agrees at 14 bases. CDR1 is DFQATT, CDR2 SNEGSKA, per germline (reference sequence). CDR3 size: 17 residues. The J segment lost 3 bases and the V segment lost 0 bases, leaving 3 bases of the junction unmatched. The CDR3: CSARDGLAGGHTGELFF. The DNA of the CDR3 is TGCAGTGCTAGAGATGGACTAGCGGGGGGCCACACCGGGGAGCTGTTTTTT.

The chain recombines TRBV12-3 or TRBV12-4 with TRBJ2-2; 10 positions agree with TRBD1. This CDR3 is 15 amino acids long. Losses at the gene ends were 7 bases for V and 6 bases for J; bases not matched to a gene: 8. In nucleotides, the CDR3 is TGTGCCAGCAAGCCACGGACAGGGGGGGCCGGGGAGCTGTTTTTT. Protein product: CASKPRTGGAGELFF.